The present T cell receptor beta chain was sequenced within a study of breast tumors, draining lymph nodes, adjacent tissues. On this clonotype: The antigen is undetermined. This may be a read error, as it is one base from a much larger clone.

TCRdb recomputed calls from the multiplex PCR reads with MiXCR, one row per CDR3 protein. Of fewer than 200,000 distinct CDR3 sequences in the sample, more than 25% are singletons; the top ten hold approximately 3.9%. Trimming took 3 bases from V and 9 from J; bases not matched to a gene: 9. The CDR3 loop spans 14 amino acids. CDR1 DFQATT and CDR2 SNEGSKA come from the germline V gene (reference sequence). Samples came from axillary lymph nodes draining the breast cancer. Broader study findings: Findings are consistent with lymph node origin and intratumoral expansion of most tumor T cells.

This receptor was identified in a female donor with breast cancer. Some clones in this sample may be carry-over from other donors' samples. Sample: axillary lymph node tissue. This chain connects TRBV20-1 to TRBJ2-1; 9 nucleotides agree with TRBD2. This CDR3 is CSASGLAGNTEQFF. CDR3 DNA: TGCAGTGCTAGTGGGCTAGCGGGAAACACTGAGCAGTTCTTC.